This T cell receptor beta chain derives from a study of blood T cell repertoires in COVID-19. For the study at large: Researchers got acute and convalescent COVID-19 samples from the United States, Italy and Spain.

The CDR3 consists of 14 residues. Per the germline V gene, CDR1 is MNHEY and CDR2 is SVGEGT. Trimming took 5 bases from V and 3 from J, leaving 14 bases between them. Per the authors' pipeline: Amplification with reference gene primers provided the estimates of nucleated cell counts. TCRdb's table, derived via immunoSEQ multiplex PCR, lists solely in-frame clones and lacks some. V and J calls and clone size are those listed in that table; D and trimming were worked out from the DNA. The sample has 100,000 to 150,000 clones, approximately 90% seen once. Patients in Seattle were enrolled during active infection, then followed longitudinally.

The sequence came from a man between 60 and 75 years old with COVID-19, enrolled during active disease. The chain has TRBV6-2 or TRBV6-3 and TRBJ2-7; a weak D match, TRBD1 (6 bases). Sequenced input: peripheral blood. DNA for the CDR3: TGTGCCAGCAGTCTCCTCGGACAGAACTACGAGCAGTACTTC. This sequence encodes CASSLLGQNYEQYF.